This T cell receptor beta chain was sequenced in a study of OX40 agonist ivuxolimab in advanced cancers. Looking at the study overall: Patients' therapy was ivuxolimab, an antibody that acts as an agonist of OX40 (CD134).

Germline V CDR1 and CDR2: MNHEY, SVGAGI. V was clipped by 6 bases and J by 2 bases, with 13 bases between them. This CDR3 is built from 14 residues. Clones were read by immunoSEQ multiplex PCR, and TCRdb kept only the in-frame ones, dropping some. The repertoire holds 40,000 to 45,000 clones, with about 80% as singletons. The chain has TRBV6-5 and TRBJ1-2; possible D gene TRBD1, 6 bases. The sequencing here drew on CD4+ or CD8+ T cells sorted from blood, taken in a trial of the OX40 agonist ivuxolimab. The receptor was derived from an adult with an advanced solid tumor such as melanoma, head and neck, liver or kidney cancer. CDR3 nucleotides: TGTGCCAGCAGAACCAACAGGGTCAACTATGGCTACACCTTC. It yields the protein CASRTNRVNYGYTF.